The rows below give T cell receptor beta chains drawn from one sample of a study of cytomegalovirus exposure and HLA in healthy donors. TCRdb keeps only in-frame clones here, not all; method: immunoSEQ multiplex PCR. The sample holds 80,000 to 95,000 clones; 60% to 85% are singletons and the top ten take 5.5% to 6%. Sequences were obtained from PBMCs. These receptors were collected from a man younger than 35 in good health and CMV-seropositive. CDR3s include the opening cysteine and the closing phenylalanine or tryptophan. A D gene is named only where the DNA matches it firmly. Clone sizes are given selectively: once, few, many, or a class where the clone is expanded.

D gene	V gene	clone size	J gene	CDR3 DNA	CDR3 protein
TRBD2	TRBV10-3	.	TRBJ2-3	TGTGCCATCAGCATCCTAGCGGGCGCAGGAGATACGCAGTATTTT	CAISILAGAGDTQYF
TRBD1	TRBV5-1	.	TRBJ1-1	TGCGCCAGCAGCCCAAGACAGGGGAGCACTGAAGCTTTCTTT	CASSPRQGSTEAFF
TRBD1	TRBV28	.	TRBJ1-2	TGTGCCAGCAGGATTCCAGGGGGCATAACGCATGGCTACACCTTC	CASRIPGGITHGYTF
TRBD2	TRBV27	.	TRBJ2-1	TGTGCCAGCAGTTGGGTAGCGGGAAATGAGCAGTTCTTC	CASSWVAGNEQFF
.	TRBV10-1	.	TRBJ2-5	TGCGCCAGCAGTGACACCAGGGGAGAGACCCAGTACTTC	CASSDTRGETQYF
.	TRBV6-5	.	TRBJ1-1	TGTGCCAGCAGTTACTCGACGGGGAACACTGAAGCTTTCTTT	CASSYSTGNTEAFF
.	TRBV19	.	TRBJ2-7	TGTGCCAGTAGTATCGCCCGCGGGGACTCCGAGCAGTACTTC	CASSIARGDSEQYF
.	TRBV11-3	few	TRBJ2-5	TGTGCCAGCAGCTTAGCCCCCCATACACCCCAGTACTTC	CASSLAPHTPQYF
.	TRBV28	.	TRBJ1-4	TGTGCCAGCAGTCACGGGGGGCTATGGGAAAAACTGTTTTTT	CASSHGGLWEKLFF
.	TRBV5-4	few	TRBJ2-6	TGTGCCAGCAGCTTGCCCTTGACGCAGGTTGGGGCCAACGTCCTGACTTTC	CASSLPLTQVGANVLTF
.	TRBV5-6	few	TRBJ2-5	TGTGCCAGCAGCTTGCGAGAGACCCAGTACTTC	CASSLRETQYF
.	TRBV28	.	TRBJ2-2	TGTGCCAGCAGCCGCGTAGCCGGGGAGCTGTTTTTT	CASSRVAGELFF
.	TRBV7-8	.	TRBJ2-7	TGTGCCAGCAGCATACGTGAGAGGAGGGAGCAGTACTTC	CASSIRERREQYF
.	TRBV19	few	TRBJ1-1	TGTGCCACCCAAGACAGCTCTGAAGCTTTCTTT	CATQDSSEAFF
TRBD1	TRBV19	.	TRBJ1-2	TGTGCCAGTAGTGCCCGGACAGGGGACAACTATGGCTACACCTTC	CASSARTGDNYGYTF
TRBD2	TRBV5-1	.	TRBJ2-7	TGCGCCAGCAGCCCGGGAGGGGGAGGAGAGCAGTACTTC	CASSPGGGGEQYF
.	TRBV1	.	TRBJ2-3	TGCACCAGCAGCCAAGGCGCGGCTGGGACTAGCTCGGCCGCAGATACGCAGTATTTT	CTSSQGAAGTSSAADTQYF
TRBD1	TRBV6-1	few	TRBJ1-1	TGTGCCAGCAGTGACCTTACAGGGGCGACTGAAGCTTTCTTT	CASSDLTGATEAFF
.	TRBV5-6	.	TRBJ2-5	TGTGCCAGCAGCTTGACCGAGATGGCCCAGTACTTC	CASSLTEMAQYF
.	TRBV6-5	.	TRBJ2-7	TGTGCCAGCAGTGTCGACAGAACCTACGAGCAGTACTTC	CASSVDRTYEQYF
.	TRBV2	few	TRBJ1-5	TGTGCCAGCAGAGCGGGAGTGTATAGCAATCAGCCCCAGCATTTT	CASRAGVYSNQPQHF
.	TRBV5-6	.	TRBJ2-5	TGTGCCAGCAGCTCACAAGAGACCCAGTACTTC	CASSSQETQYF
.	TRBV15	.	TRBJ1-2	TGTGCCACCAGCCCGCGAGCATTAGCTAACTATGGCTACACCTTC	CATSPRALANYGYTF
TRBD1	TRBV6-5	.	TRBJ2-1	TGTGCCAGCAGCCAAGACAGGGGGCCTCTCAATGAGCAGTTCTTC	CASSQDRGPLNEQFF
.	TRBV27	.	TRBJ1-1	TGTGCCAGCAAGCCCCTTACCCCCAGGGCCACTGAAGCTTTCTTT	CASKPLTPRATEAFF
TRBD2	TRBV27	few	TRBJ2-1	TGTGCCAGCAGTTTCGGGACTAGCTCCTACAATGAGCAGTTCTTC	CASSFGTSSYNEQFF
.	TRBV6-6	few	TRBJ2-7	TGTGCCAGCAGTGCCTATTCGTCCTACGAGCAGTACTTC	CASSAYSSYEQYF
.	TRBV2	.	TRBJ1-6	TGTGCCAGCAGTGGGTTGACAGAAGGGTTTTGGTCACCCCTCCACTTT	CASSGLTEGFWSPLHF
.	TRBV21-1	.	TRBJ2-1	TGTGCCAGCAGCAAAGCAGGGGAGGAATTCGACTCCTACAATGAGCAGTTCTTC	CASSKAGEEFDSYNEQFF
TRBD1	TRBV28	once	TRBJ1-3	TGTGCCAGCAGGGAGACAGGGGGCACCTCTGGAAACACCATATATTTT	CASRETGGTSGNTIYF
.	TRBV5-1	.	TRBJ1-2	TGCGCCAGCAGCTACGGACAGAGCTATGGCTACACCTTC	CASSYGQSYGYTF
.	TRBV4-1	.	TRBJ1-4	TGCGCCAGCGGGGCCTCCCCCGCCGAAAAACTGTTTTTT	CASGASPAEKLFF
.	TRBV10-1	few	TRBJ1-4	TGCGCCAGCAGTGAGTCCACAGGGCTTAATGAAAAACTGTTTTTT	CASSESTGLNEKLFF
.	TRBV6-5	.	TRBJ1-1	TGTGCCAGCAGTTCCCTTTCGAACACTGAAGCTTTCTTT	CASSSLSNTEAFF
TRBD1	TRBV10-1	.	TRBJ1-5	TGCGCCAGCAGTACGACAGGGTACTGTCAGCCCCAGCATTTT	CASSTTGYCQPQHF
.	TRBV15	.	TRBJ1-1	TGTGCCACCAGCAGTTACAGGGAAAAAGCTTTCTTT	CATSSYREKAFF
.	TRBV2	few	TRBJ1-2	TGTGCCAGCAGTGAGGGCAGGAGGGGAAGGGGCTATGGCTACACCTTC	CASSEGRRGRGYGYTF
TRBD2	TRBV7-3	.	TRBJ2-1	TGTGCCAGCAGTCTCGGGACTAGCGGAGAGCAGTTCTTC	CASSLGTSGEQFF
.	TRBV6-1	.	TRBJ1-1	TGTGCCAGCAGCCCTTCACAGGGAAGGACTGAAGCTTTCTTT	CASSPSQGRTEAFF
.	TRBV6-6	once	TRBJ2-1	TGTGCCAGCAGTTGGGGCGGGAAGGCCTACAATGAGCAGTTCTTC	CASSWGGKAYNEQFF
.	TRBV6-1	.	TRBJ2-2	TGTGCCAGCAGCCGAGGACAGACCACCGGGGAGCTGTTTTTT	CASSRGQTTGELFF
.	TRBV28	.	TRBJ2-3	TGTGCCAGCAGTTCGGGATTCCTCACAGATACGCAGTATTTT	CASSSGFLTDTQYF
.	TRBV28	few	TRBJ2-4	TGTGCCAGCAGTTTGTTGGGGCTGGCCATTCAGTACTTC	CASSLLGLAIQYF
.	TRBV6-1	.	TRBJ2-1	TGTGCCAGCAGTGCCACCGGGACAACTGTATCCAATGAGCAGTTCTTC	CASSATGTTVSNEQFF
.	TRBV7-9	.	TRBJ1-1	TGTGCCAGCAGCCCTAAATTCATCAACACTGAAGCTTTCTTT	CASSPKFINTEAFF
TRBD2	TRBV4-1	once	TRBJ2-1	TGCGCCAGCAGCCCCTTCGTAAGACTAGCGGGGGCGACCTCCTCCTACAATGAGCAGTTCTTC	CASSPFVRLAGATSSYNEQFF
TRBD1	TRBV2	.	TRBJ2-7	TGTGCCAGCAGTTCAGGACAGGGGGGCGAGCAGTACTTC	CASSSGQGGEQYF
.	TRBV4-1	few	TRBJ1-5	TGCGCCAGCAGCCCTGGGACATATGCTTATCAGCCCCAGCATTTT	CASSPGTYAYQPQHF
TRBD1	TRBV28	.	TRBJ1-4	TGTGCCAGCAGTTTCGGGACAGATACAACTAATGAAAAACTGTTTTTT	CASSFGTDTTNEKLFF
.	TRBV29-1	few	TRBJ1-5	TGCAGCGTCTTCGGGTGTTTGGTCCCCCAGCATTTT	CSVFGCLVPQHF
TRBD2	TRBV7-9	.	TRBJ2-7	TGTGCCAGCAGCTCGGGGACTAGGACCTACGAGCAGTACTTC	CASSSGTRTYEQYF
.	TRBV5-1	.	TRBJ1-4	TGCGCCAGCAGCCCCGACTTTAATGAAAAACTGTTTTTT	CASSPDFNEKLFF
TRBD1	TRBV29-1	.	TRBJ1-2	TGCAGCGCTGGGCAGGGGGATGCTTATGGCTACACCTTC	CSAGQGDAYGYTF
.	TRBV27	once	TRBJ2-7	TGTGCCAGCAGCCCCCGTAGCTCCTACGAGCAGTACTTC	CASSPRSSYEQYF
TRBD1	TRBV6-1	.	TRBJ2-7	TGCGCCCATAGGGGGCCCTACGAGCAGTACTTC	CAHRGPYEQYF
TRBD1	TRBV7-8	.	TRBJ1-1	TGTGCCAGCAGCTTATACGGGACAGAGAACACTGAAGCTTTCTTT	CASSLYGTENTEAFF